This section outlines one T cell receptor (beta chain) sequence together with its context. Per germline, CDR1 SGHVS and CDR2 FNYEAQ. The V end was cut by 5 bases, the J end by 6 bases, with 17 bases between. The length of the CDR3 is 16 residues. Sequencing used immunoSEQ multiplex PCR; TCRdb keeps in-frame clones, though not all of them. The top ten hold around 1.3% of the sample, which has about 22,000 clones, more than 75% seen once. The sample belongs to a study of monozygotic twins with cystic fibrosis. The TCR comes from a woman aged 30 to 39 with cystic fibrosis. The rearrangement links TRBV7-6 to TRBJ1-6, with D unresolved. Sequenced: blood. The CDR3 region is CASSPSGGEANSPLHF. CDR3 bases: TGTGCCAGCAGCCCATCGGGTGGCGAGGCTAATTCACCCCTCCACTTT.